A selection of T cell receptor beta chains follows, all from one sample in a study of blood T cell repertoires in COVID-19. Generated by immunoSEQ multiplex PCR, the TCRdb table keeps only in-frame clones and is missing some. The data hold 200,000 or so clones, with approximately 82% observed a single time. Input material: peripheral blood. These TCRs come from a man aged 35 to 55 who had recovered from COVID-19. Each CDR3 is given with its conserved first and last residue. A D gene is named only where the DNA matches it firmly. Expanded clones get a size class; other rows say once, few or many, or leave the size out.

v_call clone_size d_call cdr3_aa
TRBV11-2 NA NA CASSRNTGELFF
TRBV7-9 few NA CASSEWTAKNTEAFF
TRBV30 NA TRBD1 CAWSTHGTVAFYGYTF
TRBV19 few NA CASSIVPGSNQPQHF
TRBV30 NA NA CAWSALRGEQYF
TRBV19 few NA CASAQRAGSDEQFF
TRBV5-1 NA TRBD1 CASSIPGTGVNEQFF
TRBV9 NA NA CASSVSGNTEAFF
TRBV12-3/TRBV12-4 NA NA CASGTGSGYTF
TRBV6-5 NA NA CASSSFGNTIYF
TRBV30 NA NA CAWSVGPAELFF
TRBV5-6 NA NA CASSLFLETQYF
TRBV3-1/TRBV3-2 NA TRBD2 CASSHTSELNEQFF
TRBV6-2/TRBV6-3 NA TRBD1 CASSYSSRGHSYEQYF
TRBV11-3 NA TRBD1 CASSLERGVLGQLFF
TRBV6-5 NA TRBD1 CASRLTGGVDEQYF
TRBV4-1 NA TRBD2 CASSPPTRASGVTDTQYF
TRBV2 NA NA CASSQWRGATNEKLFF
TRBV19 once NA CASSAPSGGLEFF
TRBV28 NA TRBD2 CASRKGLAGYNEQFF
TRBV20-1 NA NA CSASLSSATYEQYF
TRBV30 NA TRBD1 CAWEETGTGFSYEQYF
TRBV29-1 NA TRBD1 CSVDRGQGANGYTF
TRBV7-2 NA TRBD1 CASSPTGSHYGYTF
TRBV19 NA NA CASSIGSGAYEQYF
TRBV4-1 few NA CASSQGGAGSYNEQFF
TRBV10-3 NA TRBD2 CAISEGGRSGRTINNEQFF
TRBV6-5 few NA CASSSGQRLYGYTF
TRBV29-1 once NA CSVGGGNTEAFF
TRBV5-5 NA TRBD2 CASSLASGHTDTQYF
TRBV9 NA NA CASSVGEGDFQETQYF
TRBV10-1 NA TRBD1 CASSGAQGAGHEQYF
TRBV2 NA TRBD1 CATTLGQGIPLHF
TRBV4-1 NA NA CASSPDGLNYGYTF
TRBV11-3 NA TRBD1 CASSFREGQGGPNEKLFF
TRBV4-3 NA TRBD2 CASSQGLAGAGETQYF
TRBV2 NA NA CASSDTAGGGYGYTF
TRBV5-1 NA TRBD1 CASSLRTGGDEQYF
TRBV9 NA TRBD1 CASSVDRGSPLHF
TRBV9 NA NA CASSVGTGRVQETQYF
TRBV5-6 NA TRBD2 CASGRRLAGASTDTQYF
TRBV11-2 NA TRBD1 CASSLAGTGGEAFF
TRBV30 NA NA CAWQSSRDQPQHF
TRBV7-2 NA TRBD1 CASSPNRRGRDYGYTF
TRBV6-6 NA TRBD1 CASSSPQRDSGYGYTF
TRBV12-5 NA TRBD2 CASGLAHRGLLAGGPVTDTQYF
TRBV3-1/TRBV3-2 NA NA CASSRKGGSDGYTF
TRBV30 NA NA CALAGLSREKLFF